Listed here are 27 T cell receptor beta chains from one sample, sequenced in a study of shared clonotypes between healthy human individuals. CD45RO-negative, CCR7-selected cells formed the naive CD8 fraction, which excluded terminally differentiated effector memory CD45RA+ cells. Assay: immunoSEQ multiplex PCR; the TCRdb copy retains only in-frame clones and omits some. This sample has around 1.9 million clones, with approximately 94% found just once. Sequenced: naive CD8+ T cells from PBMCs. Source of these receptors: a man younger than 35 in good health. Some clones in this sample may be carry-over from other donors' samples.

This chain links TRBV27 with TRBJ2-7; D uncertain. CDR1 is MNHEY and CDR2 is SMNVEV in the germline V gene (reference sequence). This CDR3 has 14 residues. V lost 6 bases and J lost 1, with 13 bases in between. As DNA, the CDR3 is TGTGCCAGCAGCGCGGCGGACGGTTCCTACGAGCAGTACTTC. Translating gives CASSAADGSYEQYF.

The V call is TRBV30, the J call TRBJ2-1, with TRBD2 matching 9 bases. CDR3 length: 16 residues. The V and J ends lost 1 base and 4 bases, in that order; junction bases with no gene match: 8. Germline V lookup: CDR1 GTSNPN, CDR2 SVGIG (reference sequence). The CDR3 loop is CAWSAPGLALYNEQFF. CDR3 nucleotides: TGTGCCTGGAGTGCACCGGGACTAGCTCTTTACAATGAGCAGTTCTTC.

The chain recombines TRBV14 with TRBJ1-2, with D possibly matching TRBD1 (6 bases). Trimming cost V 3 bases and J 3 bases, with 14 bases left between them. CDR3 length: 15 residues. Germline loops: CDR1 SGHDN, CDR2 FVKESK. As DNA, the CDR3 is TGTGCCAGCAGCCATCTTACAGGGTTGGACTATGGCTACACCTTC. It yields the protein CASSHLTGLDYGYTF.

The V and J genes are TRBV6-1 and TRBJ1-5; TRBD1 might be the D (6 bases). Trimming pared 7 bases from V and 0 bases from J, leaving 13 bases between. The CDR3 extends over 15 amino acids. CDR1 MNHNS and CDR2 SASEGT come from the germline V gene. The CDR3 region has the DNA TGTGCCAGCACTGAGGACAGTTCTAGCAATCAGCCCCAGCATTTT. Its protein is CASTEDSSSNQPQHF.

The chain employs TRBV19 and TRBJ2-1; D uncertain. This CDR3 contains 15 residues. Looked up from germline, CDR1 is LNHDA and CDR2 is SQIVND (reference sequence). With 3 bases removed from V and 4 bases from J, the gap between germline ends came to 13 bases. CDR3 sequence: CASSMMARAYNEQFF. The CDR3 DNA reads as TGTGCCAGTAGTATGATGGCGAGAGCATACAATGAGCAGTTCTTC.

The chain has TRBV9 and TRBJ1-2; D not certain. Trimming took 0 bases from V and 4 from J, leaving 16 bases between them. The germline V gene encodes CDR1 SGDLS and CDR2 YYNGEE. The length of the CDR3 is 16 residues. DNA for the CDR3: TGTGCCAGCAGCGTAGATAGTGTCGGTGGAACCTATGGCTACACCTTC. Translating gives CASSVDSVGGTYGYTF.

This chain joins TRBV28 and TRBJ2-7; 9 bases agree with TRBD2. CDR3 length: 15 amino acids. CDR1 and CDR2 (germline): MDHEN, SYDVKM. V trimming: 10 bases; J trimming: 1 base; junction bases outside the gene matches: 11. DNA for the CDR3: TGTGCCACCCAGTGGCTTAGCGGGAGTTCCTACGAGCAGTACTTC. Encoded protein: CATQWLSGSSYEQYF.

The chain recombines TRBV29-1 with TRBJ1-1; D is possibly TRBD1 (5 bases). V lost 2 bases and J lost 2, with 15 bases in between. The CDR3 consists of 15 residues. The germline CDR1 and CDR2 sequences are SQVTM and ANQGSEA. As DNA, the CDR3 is TGCAGCGTTGAATGGCCAGGGATAGGAAACACTGAAGCTTTCTTT. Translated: CSVEWPGIGNTEAFF.

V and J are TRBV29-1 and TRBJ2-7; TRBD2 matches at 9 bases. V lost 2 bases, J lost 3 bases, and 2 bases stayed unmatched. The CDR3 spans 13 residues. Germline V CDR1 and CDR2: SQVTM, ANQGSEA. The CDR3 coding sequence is TGCAGCGTTGAAAGCGGGGGGAGCTACGAGCAGTACTTC. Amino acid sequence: CSVESGGSYEQYF.

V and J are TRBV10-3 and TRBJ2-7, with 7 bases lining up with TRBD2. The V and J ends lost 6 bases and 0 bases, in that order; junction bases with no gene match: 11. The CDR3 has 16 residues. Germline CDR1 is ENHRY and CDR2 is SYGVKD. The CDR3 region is CAISSLPQRGSYEQYF. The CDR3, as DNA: TGTGCCATCAGCTCCCTGCCCCAGCGGGGCTCCTACGAGCAGTACTTC.

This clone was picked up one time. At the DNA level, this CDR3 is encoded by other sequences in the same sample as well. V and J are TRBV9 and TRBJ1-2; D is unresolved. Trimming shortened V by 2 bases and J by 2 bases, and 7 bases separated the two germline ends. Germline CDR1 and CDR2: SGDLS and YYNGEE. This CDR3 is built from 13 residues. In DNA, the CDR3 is TGTGCCAGCAGCGTCGGGAGGAACTATGGCTACACCTTC. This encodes CASSVGRNYGYTF. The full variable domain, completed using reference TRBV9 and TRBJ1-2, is DSGVTQTPKHLITATGQRVTLRCSPRSGDLSVYWYQQSLDQGLQFLIQYYNGEERAKGNILERFSAQQFPDLHSELNLSSLELGDSALYFCASSVGRNYGYTFGSGTRLTVV.

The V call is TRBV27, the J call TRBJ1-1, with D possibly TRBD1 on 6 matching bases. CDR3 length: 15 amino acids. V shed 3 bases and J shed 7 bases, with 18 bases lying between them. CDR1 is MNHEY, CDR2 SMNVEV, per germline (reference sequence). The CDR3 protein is CASSLSRTASIEAFF. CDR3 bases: TGTGCCAGCAGTTTGAGTAGGACAGCCTCTATTGAAGCTTTCTTT.

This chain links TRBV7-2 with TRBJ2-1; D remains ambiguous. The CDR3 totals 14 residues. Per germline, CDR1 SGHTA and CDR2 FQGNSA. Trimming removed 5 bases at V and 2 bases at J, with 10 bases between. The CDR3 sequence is CASSPLGPYNEQFF. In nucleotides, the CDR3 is TGTGCCAGCAGCCCCTTGGGCCCCTACAATGAGCAGTTCTTC.

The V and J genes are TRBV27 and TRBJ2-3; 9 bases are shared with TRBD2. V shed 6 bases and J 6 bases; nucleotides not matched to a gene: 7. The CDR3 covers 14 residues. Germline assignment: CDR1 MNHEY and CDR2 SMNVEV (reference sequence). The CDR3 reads CASRPLAGTDTQYF. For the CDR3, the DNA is TGTGCCAGCAGGCCGCTAGCGGGAACGGATACGCAGTATTTT.

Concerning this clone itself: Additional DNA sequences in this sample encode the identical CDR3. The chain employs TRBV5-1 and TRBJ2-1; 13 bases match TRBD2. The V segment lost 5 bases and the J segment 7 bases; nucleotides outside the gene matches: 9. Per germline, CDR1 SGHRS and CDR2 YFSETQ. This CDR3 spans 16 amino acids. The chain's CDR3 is CASSPRLAGGRNEQFF. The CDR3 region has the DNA TGCGCCAGCAGTCCGAGACTAGCGGGAGGAAGGAATGAGCAGTTCTTC.

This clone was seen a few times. CDR3: CAGGGNTEAFF. CDR3 DNA sequence: TGTGCCGGGGGAGGGAACACTGAAGCTTTCTTT. The chain recombines TRBV28 with TRBJ1-1, with D possibly being TRBD1 (5 bases). Trimming pared 11 bases from V and 1 base from J, leaving 8 bases between. The germline V gene has CDR1 MDHEN and CDR2 SYDVKM. CDR3 size: 11 residues.

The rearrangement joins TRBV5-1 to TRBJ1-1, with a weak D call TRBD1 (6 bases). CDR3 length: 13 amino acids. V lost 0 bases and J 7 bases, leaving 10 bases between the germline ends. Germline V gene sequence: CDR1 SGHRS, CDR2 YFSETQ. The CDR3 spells CASSLDRAYEAFF. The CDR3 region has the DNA TGCGCCAGCAGCTTGGACAGGGCTTATGAAGCTTTCTTT. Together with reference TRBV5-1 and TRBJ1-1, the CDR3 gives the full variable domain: KAGVTQTPRYLIKTRGQQVTLSCSPISGHRSVSWYQQTPGQGLQFLFEYFSETQRNKGNFPGRFSGRQFSNSRSEMNVSTLELGDSALYLCASSLDRAYEAFFGQGTRLTVV.

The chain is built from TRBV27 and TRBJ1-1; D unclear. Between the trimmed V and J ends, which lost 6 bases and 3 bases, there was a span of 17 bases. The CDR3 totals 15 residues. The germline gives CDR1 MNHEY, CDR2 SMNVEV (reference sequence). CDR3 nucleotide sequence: TGTGCCAGCAGGTTGTATTTGAGGGTTGACACTGAAGCTTTCTTT. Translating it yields CASRLYLRVDTEAFF.

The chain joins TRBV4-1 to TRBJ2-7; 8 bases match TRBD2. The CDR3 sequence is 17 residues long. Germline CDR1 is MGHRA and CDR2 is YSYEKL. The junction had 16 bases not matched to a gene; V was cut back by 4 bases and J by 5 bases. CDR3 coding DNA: TGCGCCAGCAGCCGAAATCGCCGGGACGGGAGGGTTGACGAGCAGTACTTC. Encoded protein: CASSRNRRDGRVDEQYF.

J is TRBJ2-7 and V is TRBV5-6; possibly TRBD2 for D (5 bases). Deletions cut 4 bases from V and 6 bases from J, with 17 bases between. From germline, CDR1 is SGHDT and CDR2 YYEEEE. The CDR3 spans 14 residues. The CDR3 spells CASSLGRGTIEQYF. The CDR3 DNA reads TGTGCCAGCAGCCTTGGCCGGGGTACTATCGAGCAGTACTTC.

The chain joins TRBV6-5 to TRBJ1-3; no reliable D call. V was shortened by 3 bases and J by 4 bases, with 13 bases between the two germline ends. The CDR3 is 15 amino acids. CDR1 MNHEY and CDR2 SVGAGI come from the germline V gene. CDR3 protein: CASSYTAFSGNTIYF. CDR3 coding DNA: TGTGCCAGCAGTTATACAGCATTCTCGGGAAACACCATATATTTT.

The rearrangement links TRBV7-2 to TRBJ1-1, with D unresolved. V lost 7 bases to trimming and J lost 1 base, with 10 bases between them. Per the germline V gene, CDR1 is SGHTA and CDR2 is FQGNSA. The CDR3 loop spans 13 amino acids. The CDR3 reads CASTPPPNTEAFF. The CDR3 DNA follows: TGTGCCAGCACCCCCCCACCGAACACTGAAGCTTTCTTT.

CDR3 nucleotide sequence: TGTGCCAGTGCAGACGGTTTCAATCAGCCCCAGCATTTT. It is translated as CASADGFNQPQHF. This chain links TRBV2 with TRBJ1-5; D not resolved. Germline CDR1 reads SNHLY; CDR2 reads FYNNEI. The CDR3 consists of 13 residues. Trimming cost V 9 bases and J 3 bases, with 12 bases left between them.

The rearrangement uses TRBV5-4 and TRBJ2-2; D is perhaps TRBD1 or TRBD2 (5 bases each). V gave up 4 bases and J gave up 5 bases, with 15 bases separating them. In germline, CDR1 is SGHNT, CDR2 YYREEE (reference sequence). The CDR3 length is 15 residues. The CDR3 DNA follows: TGTGCCAGCAGCCAGCTGGGGACGTCAACCGGGGAGCTGTTTTTT. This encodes CASSQLGTSTGELFF.

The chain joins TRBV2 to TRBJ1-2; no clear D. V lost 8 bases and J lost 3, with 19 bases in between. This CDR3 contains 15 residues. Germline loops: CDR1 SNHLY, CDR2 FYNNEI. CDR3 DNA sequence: TGTGCCAGCTGCGGGCTTATATTGGTTGACTATGGCTACACCTTC. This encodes CASCGLILVDYGYTF.

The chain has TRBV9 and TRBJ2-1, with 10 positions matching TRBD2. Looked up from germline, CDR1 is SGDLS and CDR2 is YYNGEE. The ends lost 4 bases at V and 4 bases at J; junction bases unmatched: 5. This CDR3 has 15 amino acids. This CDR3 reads CASSSRTSGYNEQFF. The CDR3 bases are TGTGCCAGCAGCTCTCGGACTAGCGGATACAATGAGCAGTTCTTC.

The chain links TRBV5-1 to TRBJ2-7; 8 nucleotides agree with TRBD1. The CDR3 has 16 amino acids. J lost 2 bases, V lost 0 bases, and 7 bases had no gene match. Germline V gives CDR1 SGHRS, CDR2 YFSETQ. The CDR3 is CASSLERTGITYEQYF. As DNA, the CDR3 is TGCGCCAGCAGCTTGGAAAGGACAGGGATTACCTACGAGCAGTACTTC.